The entry that follows covers one T cell receptor (beta chain) sequence. Its antigen is not known. Every patient experienced relapse after autologous stem cell transplantation, and brentuximab vedotin exposure varied. Libraries were prepared by immunoSEQ multiplex PCR; TCRdb keeps only in-frame clonotypes and omits some of them. The sample has some 100,000 clones, 80% to 95% seen once. These data belong to a study of PD-1 blockade in classical Hodgkin lymphoma. Study-level points and caveats: Newly diagnosed patients reportedly trailed healthy donors in baseline TCR diversity. CD4+ TCR diversity rose significantly by C4D1, and CD8+ TCR diversity did not.

The germline V gene encodes CDR1 SGHRS and CDR2 YFSETQ. V was pared by 4 bases and J by 7 bases, with 12 bases of the junction left unmatched. The CDR3 is made up of 18 amino acids. Sequencing was performed on peripheral blood mononuclear cells (PBMCs), taken at baseline. V usage is TRBV5-1 and J usage is TRBJ2-1; 15 nucleotides match TRBD2. The sequence derives from a human donor with classical Hodgkin lymphoma. CDR3 coding DNA: TGCGCCAGCAGCCTAAGGACTAGCGGGAGGGCCGTTAGGAATGAGCAGTTCTTC. Encoded protein: CASSLRTSGRAVRNEQFF.